This entry features one T cell receptor beta chain sequence. These data are taken from a study of T cell changes during pregnancy in multiple sclerosis. The CDR3 is made up of 16 amino acids. J was trimmed by 5 bases and V by 3 bases; bases with no gene match: 8. Per germline, CDR1 KGHSH and CDR2 LQKENI. The assay was immunoSEQ multiplex PCR, and TCRdb's table has in-frame clones only and misses some. The repertoire holds over 65,000 clones, with 90% to 95% as singletons. The rearrangement links TRBV18 to TRBJ2-5, with 11 bases that match TRBD2. This specimen was peripheral blood, taken in the first trimester of pregnancy. The clonotype was recovered from a female donor with multiple sclerosis, enrolled in a pregnancy study. The CDR3 DNA reads as TGTGCCAGCTCACCTAGCGGGGGGGCCCGGCTGGAGACCCAGTACTTC. Its protein is CASSPSGGARLETQYF.